This TCR beta chain was documented in a study of technical replicates of blood from several donors. CDR1 and CDR2 (germline): MNHEY, SVGAGI. The length of the CDR3 is 15 residues. The V gene end was trimmed by 6 bases and the J gene end by 4 bases; junction bases not matched to a gene: 7. Repertoires were generated with immunoSEQ multiplex PCR, while TCRdb's copy carries only in-frame clones and drops some. Of more than 45,000 clones in the sample, 91% were seen once. J is TRBJ2-7 and V is TRBV6-5; 12 bases fit TRBD2. The sample consisted of PBMCs. This receptor was taken from a human donor in good health. Some clones in this sample may be carry-over from other donors' samples. The CDR3 DNA follows: TGTGCCAGCAGGCCAGAGACTAGCGGGGGTTACGAGCAGTACTTC. Encoded protein: CASRPETSGGYEQYF.